A single sample is the source of the 20 T cell receptor beta chains below, sequenced in a study of shared clonotypes between healthy human individuals. Libraries were prepared by immunoSEQ multiplex PCR; TCRdb keeps only in-frame clonotypes and omits some of them. The sample yields roughly 2,500,000 clones, approximately 93% seen once. The source material was naive CD4+ T cells from PBMCs. Described subset: CD45RA+ positively selected. These receptors originate from a man aged 18 to 30 in good health. Some clones in this sample may be carry-over from other donors' samples.

The chain's CDR3 is CASRGDLYGYTF. The CDR3 DNA sequence: TGTGCCAGCCGGGGGGATCTATATGGCTACACCTTC. This chain links TRBV2 with TRBJ1-2, with D possibly TRBD1 on 5 matching bases. Germline V lookup: CDR1 SNHLY, CDR2 FYNNEI. This CDR3 is 12 amino acids long. V gave up 8 bases and J gave up 5 bases, with 12 bases separating them.

This clone was seen just once. This chain links TRBV6-5 with TRBJ1-2, with 10 bases that match TRBD1. Germline values: CDR1 MNHEY, CDR2 SVGAGI. The ends lost 6 bases at V and 4 bases at J; junction bases unmatched: 8. The CDR3 has 15 residues. The CDR3 sequence: CASRATGTGVYGYTF. The CDR3 DNA reads TGTGCCAGCAGGGCCACCGGGACAGGGGTCTATGGCTACACCTTC.

DNA of the CDR3: TGTGCCAGCAGTTTATCTAGCGGCTTCTCCTACGAGCAGTACTTC. Translation: CASSLSSGFSYEQYF. The rearrangement uses TRBV27 and TRBJ2-7, with D tentatively TRBD2 (6 bases). Trimming took off 0 bases at V and 0 bases at J, with 9 bases between the two ends. Germline V CDR1 and CDR2: MNHEY, SMNVEV (reference sequence). This CDR3 has 15 residues.

V is TRBV4-1 and J is TRBJ2-2, with D perhaps given as TRBD1 or TRBD2 (5 bases each). There are 14 residues in the CDR3. CDR1 and CDR2 (germline): MGHRA, YSYEKL. Trimming shortened V by 2 bases and J by 6 bases, and 10 bases separated the two germline ends. The CDR3 spells CASSQWDRSGELFF. CDR3 sequence (DNA): TGCGCCAGCAGCCAATGGGACCGCTCCGGGGAGCTGTTTTTT.

V is TRBV5-4 and J is TRBJ2-7; 10 nucleotides line up with TRBD2. J lost 1 base, V lost 4 bases, and 14 bases had no gene match. The CDR3 sequence is 18 residues long. Germline CDR1 and CDR2: SGHNT and YYREEE (reference sequence). For the CDR3, the DNA is TGTGCCAGCAGCAGGGACGGGCCTAGCGGGAGCAGGTCCTACGAGCAGTACTTC. Translated, it gives CASSRDGPSGSRSYEQYF. Complete variable domain (other parts from reference TRBV5-4 and TRBJ2-7): ETGVTQSPTHLIKTRGQQVTLRCSSQSGHNTVSWYQQALGQGPQFIFQYYREEENGRGNFPPRFSGLQFPNYSSELNVNALELDDSALYLCASSRDGPSGSRSYEQYFGPGTRLTVT.

To note about this clone: The sample contains more than one DNA sequence encoding this CDR3. The J gene is TRBJ2-2, the V gene TRBV18; tentatively, D is TRBD2 (6 bases). Germline V CDR1 and CDR2: KGHSH, LQKENI. The CDR3 has 16 amino acids. Trimming cost V 0 bases and J 1 base, with 9 bases left between them. The CDR3 coding sequence is TGTGCCAGCTCACCACCGGGGGGTTGGAACACCGGGGAGCTGTTTTTT. Translation gives CASSPPGGWNTGELFF.

The chain joins TRBV28 to TRBJ2-1; D is ambiguous. Germline values: CDR1 MDHEN, CDR2 SYDVKM. V was cut by 5 bases and J by 4 bases, with 12 bases left in between. The CDR3 is made up of 14 amino acids. CDR3 sequence (DNA): TGTGCCAGCAGTCCCGCGGTATATTACAATGAGCAGTTCTTC. Translating gives CASSPAVYYNEQFF.

The CDR3 spells CASSAKGTGTGELFF. CDR3 DNA sequence: TGTGCCAGCAGCGCCAAGGGGACCGGCACCGGGGAGCTGTTTTTT. The chain has TRBV7-3 and TRBJ2-2; tentatively, D is TRBD1 or TRBD2 (5 bases each). The germline V and J ends were trimmed by 5 bases and 4 bases, with 14 bases remaining between them. CDR1 is SGHTA and CDR2 is FQGTGA in the germline V gene. The CDR3 runs to 15 residues. The variable domain in full, completed from reference TRBV7-3 and TRBJ2-2, reads GAGVSQTPSNKVTEKGKYVELRCDPISGHTALYWYRQSLGQGPEFLIYFQGTGAADDSGLPNDRFFAVRPEGSVSTLKIQRTERGDSAVYLCASSAKGTGTGELFFGEGSRLTVL.

V gene TRBV7-3 combines with J gene TRBJ2-2, with D perhaps matching TRBD2 (5 bases). The CDR3 covers 15 residues. The V end lost 9 bases, the J end lost 1 base, and 15 bases lay between the germline ends. Germline-derived CDR1 and CDR2 are SGHTA and FQGTGA. For the CDR3, the DNA is TGTGCCAGGACTAAGAGGGCAGAGAACACCGGGGAGCTGTTTTTT. Amino acids: CARTKRAENTGELFF.

The chain recombines TRBV15 with TRBJ2-3; D unclear. The V gene's germline CDR1 is LNHNV and CDR2 YYDKDF (reference sequence). CDR3 size: 14 residues. V lost 5 bases and J 2 bases, leaving 11 bases between the germline ends. The DNA for the CDR3 is TGTGCCACCAGCGCCTCAGCTCACACAGATACGCAGTATTTT. Translation: CATSASAHTDTQYF.

The chain uses TRBV5-4 and TRBJ2-5; D remains unclear. The ends were cut back, 3 bases at V and 4 bases at J, with 13 bases in the middle. The germline gives CDR1 SGHNT, CDR2 YYREEE (reference sequence). There are 14 residues in the CDR3. CDR3 sequence (DNA): TGTGCCAGCAGCTCCCCCCGGACGGGAGAGACCCAGTACTTC. This translates into CASSSPRTGETQYF. Using reference TRBV5-4 and TRBJ2-5 for the parts outside the CDR3, the full variable domain is ETGVTQSPTHLIKTRGQQVTLRCSSQSGHNTVSWYQQALGQGPQFIFQYYREEENGRGNFPPRFSGLQFPNYSSELNVNALELDDSALYLCASSSPRTGETQYFGPGTRLLVL.

This chain connects TRBV5-4 to TRBJ2-2, with 8 bases lining up with TRBD2. The germline V gene encodes CDR1 SGHNT and CDR2 YYREEE (reference sequence). CDR3 length: 15 residues. The ends lost 6 bases at V and 4 bases at J; junction bases unmatched: 8. The CDR3 region is CASTPTGGGTGELFF. The CDR3 DNA reads as TGTGCCAGCACCCCCACGGGAGGGGGCACCGGGGAGCTGTTTTTT. Supplemented by reference TRBV5-4 and TRBJ2-2, the full variable domain reads ETGVTQSPTHLIKTRGQQVTLRCSSQSGHNTVSWYQQALGQGPQFIFQYYREEENGRGNFPPRFSGLQFPNYSSELNVNALELDDSALYLCASTPTGGGTGELFFGEGSRLTVL.

This chain links TRBV5-6 with TRBJ2-7, with TRBD2 matching 13 bases. Losses at the gene ends were 3 bases for V and 4 bases for J; bases not matched to a gene: 4. Looked up from germline, CDR1 is SGHDT and CDR2 is YYEEEE. The CDR3 totals 15 residues. CDR3 sequence: CASSSRLAGGYEQYF. The CDR3 nucleotides read TGTGCCAGCAGCTCTAGACTAGCGGGAGGTTACGAGCAGTACTTC.

V and J are TRBV18 and TRBJ2-7; D perhaps matches TRBD2 (5 bases). CDR3 length equals 17 residues. Trimming stripped 3 bases from V and 5 bases from J, with 23 bases between. Germline lookup yields CDR1 KGHSH and CDR2 LQKENI. In DNA, the CDR3 is TGTGCCAGCTCACCCCCCCGTAACGCGGGCTCCACCCACGAGCAGTACTTC. Its translation is CASSPPRNAGSTHEQYF.

The DNA for the CDR3 is TGTGCCAGCAGCTCTGGCTACGGAGATACGCAGTATTTT. Its protein product is CASSSGYGDTQYF. The chain joins TRBV11-2 to TRBJ2-3, with D uncertain. The CDR3 extends over 13 amino acids. The V gene lost 4 bases and the J gene lost 5 bases, with 10 bases spanning the gap. Germline V gene sequence: CDR1 SGHAT, CDR2 FQNNGV.

The chain recombines TRBV7-9 with TRBJ2-1; possible D gene TRBD2, 5 bases. This CDR3 contains 13 residues. Germline CDR1 SEHNR, CDR2 FQNEAQ (reference sequence). The germline V and J ends were trimmed by 1 base and 9 bases, with 10 bases remaining between them. CDR3 in DNA: TGTGCCAGCAGCTTAGAGGTAGCGAGTGAGCAGTTCTTC. Translated, it gives CASSLEVASEQFF.

The rearrangement links TRBV28 to TRBJ2-2; D might be TRBD2 (5 bases). The CDR3 sequence is 15 residues long. Per germline, CDR1 MDHEN and CDR2 SYDVKM. V lost 6 bases and J 0 bases, leaving 11 bases between the germline ends. The CDR3 nucleotides read TGTGCCAGCAGGGCGGTGACTACGAACACCGGGGAGCTGTTTTTT. Translating it yields CASRAVTTNTGELFF.

The chain joins TRBV18 to TRBJ1-2; D gene unclear. The germline V gene has CDR1 KGHSH and CDR2 LQKENI. V gave up 8 bases and J gave up 4 bases, with 17 bases separating them. The CDR3 length is 14 residues. The CDR3 nucleotides read TGTGCCAGCCTGGCGAGGTCAGAACCCTATGGCTACACCTTC. Its protein is CASLARSEPYGYTF.

V gene TRBV5-5 combines with J gene TRBJ2-2, with unresolved D. The V gene's germline CDR1 is SGHKS and CDR2 YYEKEE (reference sequence). The length of the CDR3 is 13 residues. Trimming stripped 4 bases from V and 4 bases from J, with 8 bases between. This CDR3 is CASSPSPTGELFF. DNA for the CDR3: TGTGCCAGCAGCCCATCACCCACCGGGGAGCTGTTTTTT.

This clone was detected once. J is TRBJ2-5 and V is TRBV28; 8 bases map to TRBD1. This CDR3 contains 14 residues. V was clipped by 5 bases and J by 5 bases; unmatched bases: 7. The germline CDR1 and CDR2 sequences are MDHEN and SYDVKM. The CDR3 here is CASSGYRGRETQYF. In DNA, the CDR3 is TGTGCCAGCAGTGGCTACAGGGGGAGGGAGACCCAGTACTTC.